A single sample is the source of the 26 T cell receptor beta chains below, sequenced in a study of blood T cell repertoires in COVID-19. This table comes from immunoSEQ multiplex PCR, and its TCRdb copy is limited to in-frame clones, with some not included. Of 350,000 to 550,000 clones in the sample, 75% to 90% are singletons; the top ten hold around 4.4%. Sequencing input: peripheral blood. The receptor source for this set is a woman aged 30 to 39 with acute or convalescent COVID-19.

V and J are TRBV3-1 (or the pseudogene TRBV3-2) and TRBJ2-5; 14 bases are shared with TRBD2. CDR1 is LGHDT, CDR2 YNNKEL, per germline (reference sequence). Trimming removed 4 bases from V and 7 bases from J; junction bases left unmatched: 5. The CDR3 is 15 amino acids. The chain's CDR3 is CASSRPGTSGGTQYF. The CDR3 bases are TGTGCCAGCAGCCGTCCGGGGACTAGCGGGGGGACCCAGTACTTC.

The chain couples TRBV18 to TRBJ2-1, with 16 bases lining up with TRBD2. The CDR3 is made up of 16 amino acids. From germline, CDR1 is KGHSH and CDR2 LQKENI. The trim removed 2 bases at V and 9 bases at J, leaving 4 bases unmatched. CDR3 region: CASSPSGLAGGSEQFF. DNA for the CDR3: TGTGCCAGCTCACCATCGGGACTAGCGGGGGGGAGTGAGCAGTTCTTC.

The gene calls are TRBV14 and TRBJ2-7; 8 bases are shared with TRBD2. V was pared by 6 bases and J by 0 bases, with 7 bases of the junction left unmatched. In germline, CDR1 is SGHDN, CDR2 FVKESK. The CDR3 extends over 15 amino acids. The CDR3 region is CASSFGGASSYEQYF. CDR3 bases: TGTGCCAGCAGTTTCGGGGGGGCCAGCTCCTACGAGCAGTACTTC.

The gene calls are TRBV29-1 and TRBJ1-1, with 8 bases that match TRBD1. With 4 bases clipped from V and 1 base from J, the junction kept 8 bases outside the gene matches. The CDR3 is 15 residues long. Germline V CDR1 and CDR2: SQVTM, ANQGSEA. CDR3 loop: CSVGALGQGNTEAFF. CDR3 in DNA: TGCAGCGTTGGGGCCCTTGGACAGGGGAACACTGAAGCTTTCTTT. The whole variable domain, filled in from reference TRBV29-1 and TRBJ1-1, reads SAVISQKPSRDICQRGTSLTIQCQVDSQVTMMFWYRQQPGQSLTLIATANQGSEATYESGFVIDKFPISRPNLTFSTLTVSNMSPEDSSIYLCSVGALGQGNTEAFFGQGTRLTVV.

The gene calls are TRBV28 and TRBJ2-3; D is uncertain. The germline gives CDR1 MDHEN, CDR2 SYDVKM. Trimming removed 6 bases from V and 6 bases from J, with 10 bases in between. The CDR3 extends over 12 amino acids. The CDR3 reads CASRLGADTQYF. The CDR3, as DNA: TGTGCCAGCAGACTGGGCGCCGATACGCAGTATTTT. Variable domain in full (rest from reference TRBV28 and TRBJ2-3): DVKVTQSSRYLVKRTGEKVFLECVQDMDHENMFWYRQDPGLGLRLIYFSYDVKMKEKGDIPEGYSVSREKKERFSLILESASTNQTSMYLCASRLGADTQYFGPGTRLTVL.

In DNA, the CDR3 is TGTGCCAGCAGCTTAGAGTGGCTAGCGGGCGCAGAGACCCAGTACTTC. Amino acids: CASSLEWLAGAETQYF. This chain links TRBV7-2 with TRBJ2-5, with 8 bases lining up with TRBD2. J gave up 4 bases and V 1 base, and 8 bases lay outside the gene matches. CDR3 size: 16 residues. Germline CDR1 and CDR2: SGHTA and FQGNSA. Drawing the rest from reference TRBV7-2 and TRBJ2-5, the complete variable domain is GAGVSQSPSNKVTEKGKDVELRCDPISGHTALYWYRQSLGQGLEFLIYFQGNSAPDKSGLPSDRFSAERTGGSVSTLTIQRTQQEDSAVYLCASSLEWLAGAETQYFGPGTRLLVL.

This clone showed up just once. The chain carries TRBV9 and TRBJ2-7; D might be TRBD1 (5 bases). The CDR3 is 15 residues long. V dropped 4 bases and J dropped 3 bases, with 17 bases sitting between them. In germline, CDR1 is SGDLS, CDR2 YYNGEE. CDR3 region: CASSPTSGSNYEQYF. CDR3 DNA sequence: TGTGCCAGCAGCCCCACCTCAGGGTCCAACTACGAGCAGTACTTC.

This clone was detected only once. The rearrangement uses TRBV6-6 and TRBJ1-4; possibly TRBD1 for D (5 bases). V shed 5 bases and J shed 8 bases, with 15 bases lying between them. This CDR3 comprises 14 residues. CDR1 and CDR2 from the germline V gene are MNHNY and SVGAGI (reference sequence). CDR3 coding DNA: TGTGCCAGCAGTCCTTCAAGTAGGGGAGAAAAACTGTTTTTT. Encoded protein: CASSPSSRGEKLFF.

This chain's CDR3 is CASNIQGQVAGETQYF. DNA of the CDR3: TGTGCCAGCAACATACAAGGACAGGTCGCCGGGGAGACCCAGTACTTC. This chain uses TRBV28 with TRBJ2-5; 7 bases are shared with TRBD1. CDR3 length: 16 amino acids. Germline loops: CDR1 MDHEN, CDR2 SYDVKM. The junction had 16 bases not matched to a gene; V was cut back by 7 bases and J by 5 bases.

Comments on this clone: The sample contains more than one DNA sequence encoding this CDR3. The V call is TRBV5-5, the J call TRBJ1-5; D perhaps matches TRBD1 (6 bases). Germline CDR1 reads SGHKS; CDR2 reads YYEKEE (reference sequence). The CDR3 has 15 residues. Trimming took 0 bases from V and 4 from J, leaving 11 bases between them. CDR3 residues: CASSLGSTGNQPQHF. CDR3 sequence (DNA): TGTGCCAGCAGCTTGGGCAGCACAGGGAATCAGCCCCAGCATTTT. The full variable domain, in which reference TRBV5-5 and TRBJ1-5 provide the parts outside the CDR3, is DAGVTQSPTHLIKTRGQQVTLRCSPISGHKSVSWYQQVLGQGPQFIFQYYEKEERGRGNFPDRFSARQFPNYSSELNVNALLLGDSALYLCASSLGSTGNQPQHFGDGTRLSIL.

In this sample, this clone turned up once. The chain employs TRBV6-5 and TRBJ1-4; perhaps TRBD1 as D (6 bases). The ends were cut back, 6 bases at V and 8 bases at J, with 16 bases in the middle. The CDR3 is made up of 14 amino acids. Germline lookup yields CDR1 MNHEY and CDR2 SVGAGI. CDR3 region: CASRPGHGGEKLFF. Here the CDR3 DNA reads TGTGCCAGCAGACCGGGACACGGTGGGGAAAAACTGTTTTTT.

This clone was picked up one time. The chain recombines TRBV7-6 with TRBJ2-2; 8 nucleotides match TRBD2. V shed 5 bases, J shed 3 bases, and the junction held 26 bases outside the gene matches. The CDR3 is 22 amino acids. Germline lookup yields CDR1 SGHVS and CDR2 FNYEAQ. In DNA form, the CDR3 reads TGTGCCAGCAGCGGGCGGGCCGCAGGTCGGGGGGGGCTAGCGAGTTACACCGGGGAGCTGTTTTTT. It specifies CASSGRAAGRGGLASYTGELFF.

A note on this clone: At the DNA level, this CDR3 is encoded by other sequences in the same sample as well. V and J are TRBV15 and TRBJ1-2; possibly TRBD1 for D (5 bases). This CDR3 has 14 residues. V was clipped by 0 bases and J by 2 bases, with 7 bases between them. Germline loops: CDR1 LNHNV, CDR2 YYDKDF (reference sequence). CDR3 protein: CATSRDRGNYGYTF. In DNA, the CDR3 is TGTGCCACCAGCAGAGATCGGGGGAACTATGGCTACACCTTC.

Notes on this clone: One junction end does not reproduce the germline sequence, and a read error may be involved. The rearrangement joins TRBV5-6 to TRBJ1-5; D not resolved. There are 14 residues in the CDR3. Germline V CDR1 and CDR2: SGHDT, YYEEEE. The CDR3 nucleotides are TGTGCCAGCAGTTTGGGTTCAAGGGAGCAGCCCCAGCATTTT. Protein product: CASSLGSREQPQHF.

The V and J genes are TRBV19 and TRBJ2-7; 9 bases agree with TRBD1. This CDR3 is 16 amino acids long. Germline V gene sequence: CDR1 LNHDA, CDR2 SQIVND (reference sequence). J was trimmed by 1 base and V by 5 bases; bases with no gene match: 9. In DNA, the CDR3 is TGTGCCAGTAGTGGTTTCCGAGACAGGGGGTCCTACGAGCAGTACTTC. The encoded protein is CASSGFRDRGSYEQYF.

In DNA, the CDR3 is TGCGCCAGCAGCTATATAGCGGGGGGAGGAAATGAGCAGTTCTTC. It yields the protein CASSYIAGGGNEQFF. The V call is TRBV5-1, the J call TRBJ2-1, with 10 bases aligning to TRBD2. Germline V CDR1 and CDR2: SGHRS, YFSETQ. With 3 bases clipped from V and 7 bases from J, the junction kept 7 bases outside the gene matches. This CDR3 has 15 amino acids.

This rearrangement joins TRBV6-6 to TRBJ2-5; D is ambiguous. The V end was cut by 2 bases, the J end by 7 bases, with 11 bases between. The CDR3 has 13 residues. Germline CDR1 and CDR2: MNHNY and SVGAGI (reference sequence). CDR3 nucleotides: TGTGCCAGCAGTTACGACTCTAAAGGGACCCAGTACTTC. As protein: CASSYDSKGTQYF.

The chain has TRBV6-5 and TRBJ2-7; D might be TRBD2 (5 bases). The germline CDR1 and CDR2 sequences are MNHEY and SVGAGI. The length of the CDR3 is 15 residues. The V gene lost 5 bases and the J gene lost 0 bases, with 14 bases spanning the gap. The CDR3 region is CASSRRGRGSYEQYF. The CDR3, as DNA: TGTGCCAGCAGTCGCCGAGGGAGAGGCTCCTACGAGCAGTACTTC.

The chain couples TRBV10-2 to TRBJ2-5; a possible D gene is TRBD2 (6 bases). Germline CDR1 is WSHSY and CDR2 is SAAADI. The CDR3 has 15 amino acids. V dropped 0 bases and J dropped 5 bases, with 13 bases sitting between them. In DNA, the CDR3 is TGCGCCAGCAGTGAGTCGTCGGAGGGAAGGGAGACCCAGTACTTC. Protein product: CASSESSEGRETQYF.

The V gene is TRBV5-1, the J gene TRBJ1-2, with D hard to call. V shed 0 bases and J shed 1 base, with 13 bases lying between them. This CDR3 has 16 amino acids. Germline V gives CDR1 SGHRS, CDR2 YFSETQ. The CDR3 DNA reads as TGCGCCAGCAGCTTGGACATTACAGCTATTAACTATGGCTACACCTTC. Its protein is CASSLDITAINYGYTF.

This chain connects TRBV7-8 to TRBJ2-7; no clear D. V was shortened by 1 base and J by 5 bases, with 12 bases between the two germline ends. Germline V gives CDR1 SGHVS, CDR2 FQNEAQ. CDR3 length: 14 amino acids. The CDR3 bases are TGTGCCAGCAGCTTAGTCCTCCGTTTCGACGAGCAGTACTTC. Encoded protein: CASSLVLRFDEQYF.

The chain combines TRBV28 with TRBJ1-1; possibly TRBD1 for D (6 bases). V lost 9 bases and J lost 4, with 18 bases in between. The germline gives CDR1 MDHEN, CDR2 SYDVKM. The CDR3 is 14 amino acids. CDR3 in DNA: TGTGCCAGTAGGGGGTCGTCGGACGGCACTGAAGCTTTCTTT. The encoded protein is CASRGSSDGTEAFF.

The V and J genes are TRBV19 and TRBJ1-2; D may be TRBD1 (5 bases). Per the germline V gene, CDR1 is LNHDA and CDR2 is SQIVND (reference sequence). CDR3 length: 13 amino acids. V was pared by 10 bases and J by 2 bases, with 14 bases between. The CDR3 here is CATSPTGNYGYTF. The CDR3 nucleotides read TGTGCCACCTCACCCACAGGAAACTATGGCTACACCTTC. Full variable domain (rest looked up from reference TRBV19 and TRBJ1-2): DGGITQSPKYLFRKEGQNVTLSCEQNLNHDAMYWYRQDPGQGLRLIYYSQIVNDFQKGDIAEGYSVSREKKESFPLTVTSAQKNPTAFYLCATSPTGNYGYTFGSGTRLTVV.

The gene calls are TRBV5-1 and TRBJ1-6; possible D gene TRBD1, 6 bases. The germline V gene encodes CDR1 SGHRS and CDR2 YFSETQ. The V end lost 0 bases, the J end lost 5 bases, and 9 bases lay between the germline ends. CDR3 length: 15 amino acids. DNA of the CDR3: TGCGCCAGCAGCTTGGAGGGACAAGATAATTCACCCCTCCACTTT. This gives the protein CASSLEGQDNSPLHF.

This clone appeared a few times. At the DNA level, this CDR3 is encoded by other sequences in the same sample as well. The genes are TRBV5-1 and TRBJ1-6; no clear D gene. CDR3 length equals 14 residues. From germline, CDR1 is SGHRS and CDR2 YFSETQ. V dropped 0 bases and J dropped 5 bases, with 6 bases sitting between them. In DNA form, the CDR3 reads TGCGCCAGCAGCTTGGGAGGAAATAATTCACCCCTCCACTTT. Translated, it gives CASSLGGNNSPLHF.

Here the CDR3 DNA reads TGCGCCAGCAGTGGGGGGGGTGGACCCCTCCACTTT. Its translation: CASSGGGGPLHF. The chain employs TRBV10-2 and TRBJ1-6; TRBD1 is a possible D gene (5 bases). The germline V gene encodes CDR1 WSHSY and CDR2 SAAADI. This CDR3 is 12 amino acids long. V was pared by 4 bases and J by 12 bases, with 10 bases between.